A single sample gave rise to the 16 T cell receptor beta chains below, sequenced in a study of identical twins. TCRdb re-analysed the 5' RACE reads in MiXCR, keeping a single row per CDR3 protein. The sample yields around 95,000 distinct CDR3 sequences, just under 6% seen once. The sequenced sample consisted of memory T cells sorted from blood. The receptor source for this set is a woman in her fifties or sixties in good health.

This clonotype was counted only a few times. This chain uses TRBV30 with TRBJ1-5, with D unclear. Germline V gene lookup returns CDR1 GTSNPN and CDR2 SVGIG (reference sequence). The CDR3 is 13 residues long. V was shortened by 3 bases and J by 3 bases, with 9 bases between the two germline ends. CDR3 amino acids: CAWSHRDNQPQHF. The CDR3, as DNA: TGTGCCTGGAGCCACAGAGACAATCAGCCCCAGCATTTT.

Many counts were recorded for this clonotype. This chain links TRBV7-9 with TRBJ1-2; D remains ambiguous. V was shortened by 2 bases and J by 6 bases, with 10 bases between the two germline ends. In germline, CDR1 is SEHNR, CDR2 FQNEAQ (reference sequence). The length of the CDR3 is 13 residues. CDR3: CASSLRVEDGYTF. In DNA, the CDR3 is TGTGCCAGCAGCTTAAGAGTCGAAGATGGCTACACCTTC.

The table lists this clonotype with a count of one. The genes are TRBV2 and TRBJ2-5, with 11 bases lining up with TRBD1. The CDR3 spans 15 residues. The germline V gene encodes CDR1 SNHLY and CDR2 FYNNEI. V shed 5 bases and J 5 bases; nucleotides not matched to a gene: 7. This chain's CDR3 is CASSPRTGGSETQYF. The CDR3 coding sequence is TGTGCCAGCAGTCCCAGGACAGGGGGCTCCGAGACCCAGTACTTC.

For the CDR3, the DNA is TGTGCCAGCAGTCGAGGGTTCTTTAATGAAAAACTGTTTTTT. This sequence encodes CASSRGFFNEKLFF. J is TRBJ1-4 and V is TRBV6-1; D is unresolved. Trimming left V 5 bases short and J 4 bases short, with 11 bases between. CDR1 is MNHNS, CDR2 SASEGT, per germline. The CDR3 spans 14 residues.

The sample holds a few counts of this clonotype. The V and J genes are TRBV10-3 and TRBJ1-6; maybe TRBD1 (6 bases). V lost 3 bases, J lost 10 bases, and 16 bases lay in between. CDR1 is ENHRY, CDR2 SYGVKD, per germline. This CDR3 is built from 15 residues. DNA of the CDR3: TGTGCCATCAGTGACCTACAGGGTCCCCGATCACCCCTCCACTTT. Translation: CAISDLQGPRSPLHF.

This clonotype was seen a handful of times. The chain has TRBV29-1 and TRBJ1-3, with 7 bases matching TRBD1. Germline V gives CDR1 SQVTM, CDR2 ANQGSEA. The CDR3 consists of 15 residues. V shed 8 bases and J 2 bases; nucleotides not matched to a gene: 12. CDR3 coding DNA: TGCAGCATTGGGGACAGAGCGGGGCCTGGAAACACCATATATTTT. This gives the protein CSIGDRAGPGNTIYF. Variable domain in full (rest from reference TRBV29-1 and TRBJ1-3): SAVISQKPSRDICQRGTSLTIQCQVDSQVTMMFWYRQQPGQSLTLIATANQGSEATYESGFVIDKFPISRPNLTFSTLTVSNMSPEDSSIYLCSIGDRAGPGNTIYFGEGSWLTVV.

This clonotype was recorded at least ten times. The chain has TRBV12-3 or TRBV12-4 and TRBJ2-5; D is possibly TRBD1 (6 bases). The CDR3 runs 13 residues. V was pared by 3 bases and J by 5 bases, with 10 bases between. DNA of the CDR3: TGTGCCAGCAGTTTGAGGGGGATCGAGACCCAGTACTTC. This translates into CASSLRGIETQYF.

This clonotype was seen many times. The CDR3 bases are TGCAGTGCGGTCGAAATTAGCACAGATACGCAGTATTTT. As protein: CSAVEISTDTQYF. V gene TRBV20-1 combines with J gene TRBJ2-3; no firm D call. The CDR3 has 13 residues. V was pared by 6 bases and J by 0 bases, with 10 bases between. Germline CDR1 is DFQATT and CDR2 is SNEGSKA (reference sequence).

This clonotype was seen repeatedly, ten times or more. The rearrangement links TRBV12-3 or TRBV12-4 to TRBJ2-1; D perhaps matches TRBD1 (6 bases). Deletions cut 6 bases from V and 6 bases from J, with 21 bases between. This CDR3 is built from 16 residues. The chain's CDR3 is CASRLSTGIGGNEQFF. The DNA for the CDR3 is TGTGCCAGCAGACTTTCGACGGGAATAGGGGGCAATGAGCAGTTCTTC.

The chain is built from TRBV30 and TRBJ1-2; D gene uncertain. There are 13 residues in the CDR3. The germline V and J ends were trimmed by 4 bases and 1 base, with 10 bases remaining between them. Germline-derived CDR1 and CDR2 are GTSNPN and SVGIG (reference sequence). CDR3 sequence: CAWNLGRNYGYTF. CDR3 coding DNA: TGTGCCTGGAACCTAGGCCGTAACTATGGCTACACCTTC.

In this sample, this clonotype turned up many times. The V gene is TRBV19, the J gene TRBJ2-1; D remains ambiguous. There are 15 residues in the CDR3. V was clipped by 5 bases and J by 0 bases, with 11 bases between them. Germline V gives CDR1 LNHDA, CDR2 SQIVND (reference sequence). The CDR3 bases are TGTGCCAGTAGTGACGACCGAAGCTCCTACAATGAGCAGTTCTTC. It translates to CASSDDRSSYNEQFF.

At least ten counts were recorded for this clonotype. This chain joins TRBV15 and TRBJ2-2; D gene ambiguous. Trimming pared 2 bases from V and 5 bases from J, leaving 3 bases between. From germline, CDR1 is LNHNV and CDR2 YYDKDF (reference sequence). The CDR3 is 12 amino acids. The CDR3 nucleotides read TGTGCCACCAGCAGACCGACCGGGGAGCTGTTTTTT. It codes for CATSRPTGELFF.

This clonotype was picked up many times. The chain recombines TRBV12-5 with TRBJ2-2; the D gene could be TRBD1 or TRBD2 (6 bases each). Per germline, CDR1 LGHNT and CDR2 FRNRAP. CDR3 length: 18 residues. V was shortened by 6 bases and J by 1 base, with 21 bases between the two germline ends. The CDR3 spells CASGLTGGRRRNTGELFF. CDR3 DNA: TGTGCTAGTGGACTCACCGGGGGCAGGCGGAGGAACACCGGGGAGCTGTTTTTT.

This clonotype was counted ten times or more. V usage is TRBV12-3 or TRBV12-4 and J usage is TRBJ2-7, with 13 bases matching TRBD2. CDR3 length: 13 residues. Trimming cost V 10 bases and J 3 bases; bases outside gene matches: 3. The CDR3 DNA is TGTGCCACGAGACTAGCGGGAGGCTACGAGCAGTACTTC. Its translation is CATRLAGGYEQYF.

This clonotype was detected many times. The chain is built from TRBV18 and TRBJ2-7; 8 bases align to TRBD1. Germline V gene lookup returns CDR1 KGHSH and CDR2 LQKENI. J lost 5 bases, V lost 5 bases, and 8 bases had no gene match. The CDR3 spans 14 residues. The CDR3 reads CASSIPDREDEQYV. In DNA, the CDR3 is TGTGCCAGCTCAATCCCGGACAGGGAGGACGAGCAGTACGTC.

This clonotype was recorded many times. The CDR3 loop reads CASRRTNEKLFF. In DNA, the CDR3 is TGTGCCAGCCGGCGTACTAATGAAAAACTGTTTTTT. The chain couples TRBV7-9 to TRBJ1-4; the D is unclear. Germline lookup yields CDR1 SEHNR and CDR2 FQNEAQ (reference sequence). V dropped 8 bases and J dropped 2 bases, with 6 bases sitting between them. The CDR3 is made up of 12 amino acids. The full variable domain, with the rest looked up from reference TRBV7-9 and TRBJ1-4, is DTGVSQNPRHKITKRGQNVTFRCDPISEHNRLYWYRQTLGQGPEFLTYFQNEAQLEKSRLLSDRFSAERPKGSFSTLEIQRTEQGDSAMYLCASRRTNEKLFFGSGTQLSVL.